Here is one T cell receptor beta chain with its context. Libraries were prepared by immunoSEQ multiplex PCR; TCRdb keeps only in-frame clonotypes and omits some of them. The table has more than 9,500 clones, 88% seen once. The data are from a study of blood T cell dynamics during melanoma immunotherapy. About the study: First-line therapy was either pembrolizumab or nivolumab with ipilimumab for metastatic melanoma.

Germline lookup yields CDR1 SGHRS and CDR2 YFSETQ. The CDR3 spans 14 residues. Trimming took 4 bases from V and 8 from J; bases not matched to a gene: 10. As to time point: week 3, after first cycle of checkpoint inhibitor. Blood was drawn before treatment and at week 3 after checkpoint blockade. Patients had no prior systemic cancer treatment, immunosuppressants or other active cancers. The sample here was blood, taken from a patient treated with checkpoint blockade. The chain recombines TRBV5-1 with TRBJ1-1; 8 bases agree with TRBD1. The receptor's source is a human donor with melanoma. The CDR3 spells CASSPDRVELEAFF. The DNA of the CDR3 is TGCGCCAGCAGCCCGGACAGGGTGGAATTGGAAGCTTTCTTT.